The 12 T cell receptor beta chains presented below share a single source sample, sequenced in a study of shared clonotypes between healthy human individuals. The method was immunoSEQ multiplex PCR; TCRdb's version includes in-frame clones alone and lacks a portion of them. The table records about 1 million clones, more than 60% of them present only once. The sample comprised memory CD4+ T cells sorted from blood. Subset given: CD45RA-negative fraction. The receptors were gathered from a man aged 18 to 29 in good health.

The chain carries TRBV12-5 and TRBJ1-5; D uncertain. The CDR3 totals 14 residues. CDR1 is LGHNT, CDR2 FRNRAP, per germline. V dropped 1 base and J dropped 2 bases, with 6 bases sitting between them. Here the CDR3 DNA reads TGTGCTAGTGGTTTGGCGATTGGCAATCAGCCCCAGCATTTT. Encoded protein: CASGLAIGNQPQHF.

The V call is TRBV6-1, the J call TRBJ1-1, with D possibly matching TRBD1 (6 bases). This CDR3 is built from 16 residues. V was trimmed by 1 base and J by 6 bases, leaving 18 bases between them. Germline-derived CDR1 and CDR2 are MNHNS and SASEGT. DNA of the CDR3: TGTGCCAGCAGTGAAGTTTTAGGGGCGGGGGGCGCTGAAGCTTTCTTT. It specifies CASSEVLGAGGAEAFF.

The chain employs TRBV5-4 and TRBJ1-6; no reliable D call. The CDR3 runs to 15 residues. CDR1 and CDR2 (germline): SGHNT, YYREEE (reference sequence). V was trimmed by 0 bases and J by 5 bases, leaving 9 bases between them. For the CDR3, the DNA is TGTGCCAGCAGCTTGGCCGGGATCGATAATTCACCCCTCCACTTT. Amino acids: CASSLAGIDNSPLHF.

The chain employs TRBV28 and TRBJ1-2, with TRBD1 identical over 11 bases. CDR1 MDHEN and CDR2 SYDVKM come from the germline V gene. CDR3 length: 16 amino acids. V shed 6 bases and J 7 bases; nucleotides not matched to a gene: 13. As DNA, the CDR3 is TGTGCCAGCAGCGCCCACTCTGGACAGGGGGCGGGTGGCTACACCTTC. This translates into CASSAHSGQGAGGYTF.

V usage is TRBV6-6 and J usage is TRBJ2-3, with 8 positions matching TRBD2. CDR1 is MNHNY and CDR2 is SVGAGI in the germline V gene (reference sequence). This CDR3 contains 15 residues. V shed 7 bases, J shed 5 bases, and the junction held 11 bases outside the gene matches. CDR3 protein: CASTDGGARRDTQYF. The DNA of the CDR3 is TGTGCCAGCACCGACGGGGGGGCGAGGAGAGATACGCAGTATTTT.

This clone was picked up a small number of times. The chain has TRBV9 and TRBJ2-7; 16 nucleotides agree with TRBD2. Germline values: CDR1 SGDLS, CDR2 YYNGEE. The V segment lost 0 bases and the J segment 3 bases; nucleotides outside the gene matches: 9. The CDR3 spans 19 residues. The CDR3 bases are TGTGCCAGCAGCGTAGGGCCGGGACTAGCGGGAGGGTCGCGCTACGAGCAGTACTTC. Residues: CASSVGPGLAGGSRYEQYF. The full variable domain, completed using reference TRBV9 and TRBJ2-7, is DSGVTQTPKHLITATGQRVTLRCSPRSGDLSVYWYQQSLDQGLQFLIQYYNGEERAKGNILERFSAQQFPDLHSELNLSSLELGDSALYFCASSVGPGLAGGSRYEQYFGPGTRLTVT.

V is TRBV19 and J is TRBJ1-6; D might be TRBD1 (5 bases). Trimming shortened V by 9 bases and J by 7 bases, and 13 bases separated the two germline ends. CDR1 and CDR2 (germline): LNHDA, SQIVND (reference sequence). The CDR3 runs to 13 residues. The CDR3 bases are TGTGCCAGCGGGGACGGCTACAATTCACCCCTCCACTTT. Amino acid sequence: CASGDGYNSPLHF.

This chain links TRBV19 with TRBJ2-7, with TRBD2 matching over 8 bases. Germline V gene lookup returns CDR1 LNHDA and CDR2 SQIVND (reference sequence). V lost 9 bases to trimming and J lost 0 bases; unmatched junction nucleotides: 7. The CDR3 is 14 amino acids. The CDR3: CASAGGRFSYEQYF. The DNA for the CDR3 is TGTGCCAGCGCAGGCGGGAGGTTCTCCTACGAGCAGTACTTC.

Comment on this clone: This same CDR3 is encoded by further DNA sequences in the sample. V and J are TRBV5-1 and TRBJ2-1, with 12 bases that match TRBD2. With V trimmed by 2 bases and J by 2 bases, 2 bases remained unmatched. The CDR3 sequence is 16 residues long. CDR1 is SGHRS and CDR2 is YFSETQ in the germline V gene. The CDR3 is CASSLGLAGTYNEQFF. The CDR3 region has the DNA TGCGCCAGCAGCTTAGGACTAGCGGGGACCTACAATGAGCAGTTCTTC.

Ten or more counts support this clone. The chain uses TRBV6-1 and TRBJ2-2; TRBD2 matches at 7 bases. V lost 1 base to trimming and J lost 0 bases; unmatched junction nucleotides: 8. CDR3 length: 18 residues. The germline gives CDR1 MNHNS, CDR2 SASEGT. CDR3 nucleotides: TGTGCCAGCAGTGAAGAAAGGGTCGGGAGGACGAACACCGGGGAGCTGTTTTTT. Translated, it gives CASSEERVGRTNTGELFF.

In the case of this clone: This same CDR3 is encoded by further DNA sequences in the sample. The chain has TRBV4-2 and TRBJ1-1; a possible D gene is TRBD1 (5 bases). Germline CDR1 is LGHNA and CDR2 is YNFKEQ. With 1 base removed from V and 0 bases from J, the gap between germline ends came to 9 bases. The CDR3 is 15 amino acids. The CDR3 region has the DNA TGTGCCAGCAGCCAAGGCAGGGCCATGAACACTGAAGCTTTCTTT. It yields the protein CASSQGRAMNTEAFF.

The chain links TRBV25-1 to TRBJ2-7; D gene ambiguous. The CDR3 is made up of 16 amino acids. Germline V gene lookup returns CDR1 MGHDK and CDR2 SYGVNS. Trimming took 3 bases from V and 6 from J, leaving 21 bases between them. For the CDR3, the DNA is TGTGCCAGCAGTGACCGTCAAGCGAGCCATTTGATCGAGCAGTACTTC. Translated: CASSDRQASHLIEQYF.